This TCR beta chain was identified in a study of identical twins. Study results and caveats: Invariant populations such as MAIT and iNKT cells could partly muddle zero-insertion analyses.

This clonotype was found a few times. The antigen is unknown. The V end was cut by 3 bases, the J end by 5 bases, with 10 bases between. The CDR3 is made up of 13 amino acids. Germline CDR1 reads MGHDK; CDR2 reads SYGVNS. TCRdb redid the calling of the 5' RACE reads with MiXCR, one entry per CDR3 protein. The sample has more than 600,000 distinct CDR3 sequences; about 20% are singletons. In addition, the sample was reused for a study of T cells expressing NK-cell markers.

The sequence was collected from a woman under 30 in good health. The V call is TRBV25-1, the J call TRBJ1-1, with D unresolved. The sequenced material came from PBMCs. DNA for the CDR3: TGTGCCAGCAGTGATTGGGTAGAGACTGAAGCTTTCTTT. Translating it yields CASSDWVETEAFF.